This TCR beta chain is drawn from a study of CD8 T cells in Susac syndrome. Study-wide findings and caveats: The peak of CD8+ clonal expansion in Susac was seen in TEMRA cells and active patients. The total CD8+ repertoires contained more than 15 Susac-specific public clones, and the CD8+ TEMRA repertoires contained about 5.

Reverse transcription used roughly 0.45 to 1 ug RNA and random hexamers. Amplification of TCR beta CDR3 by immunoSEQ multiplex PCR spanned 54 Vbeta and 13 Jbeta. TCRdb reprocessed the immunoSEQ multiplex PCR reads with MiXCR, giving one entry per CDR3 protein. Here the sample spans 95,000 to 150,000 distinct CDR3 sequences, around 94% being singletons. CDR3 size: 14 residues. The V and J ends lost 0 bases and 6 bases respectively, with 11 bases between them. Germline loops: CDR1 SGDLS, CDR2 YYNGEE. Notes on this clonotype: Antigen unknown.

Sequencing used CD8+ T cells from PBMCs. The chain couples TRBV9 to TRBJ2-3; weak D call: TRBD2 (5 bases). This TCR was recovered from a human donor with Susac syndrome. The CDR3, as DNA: TGTGCCAGCAGCGTAGCGCGAGGACTGGATACGCAGTATTTT. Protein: CASSVARGLDTQYF.